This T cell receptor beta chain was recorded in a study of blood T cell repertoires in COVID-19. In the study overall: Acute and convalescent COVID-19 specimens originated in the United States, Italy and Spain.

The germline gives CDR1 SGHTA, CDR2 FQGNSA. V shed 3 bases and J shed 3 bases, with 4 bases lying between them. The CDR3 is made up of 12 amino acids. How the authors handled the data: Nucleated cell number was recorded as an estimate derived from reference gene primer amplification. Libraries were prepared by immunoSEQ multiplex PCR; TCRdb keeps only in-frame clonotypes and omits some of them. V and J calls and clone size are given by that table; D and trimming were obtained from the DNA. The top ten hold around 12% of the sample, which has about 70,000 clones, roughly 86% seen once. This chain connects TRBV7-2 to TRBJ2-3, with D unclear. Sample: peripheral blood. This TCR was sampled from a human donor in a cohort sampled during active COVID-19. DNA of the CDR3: TGTGCCAGCAGCTTCGTTACAGATACGCAGTATTTT. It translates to CASSFVTDTQYF.